This T cell receptor (beta chain) was documented in a study of blood T cell repertoires in COVID-19. Across the whole study: Acute-phase and convalescent COVID-19 samples originated in the United States, Italy and Spain. PBMCs, B-cell-depleted T cells, or T cells provided the cDNA or gDNA that made up the material.

This CDR3 is built from 14 residues. The ends lost 5 bases at V and 5 bases at J; junction bases unmatched: 6. Germline V gene lookup returns CDR1 GTSNPN and CDR2 SVGIG (reference sequence). In the original analysis: Estimated nucleated cell counts came from reference gene primer amplification. TCRdb's copy holds only in-frame clones and misses some; the assay was immunoSEQ multiplex PCR. Clonal size and the V and J genes are those of that table, whereas D and trimming came from the DNA. The table lists around 280,000 clones, around 85% of them singletons. The V gene is TRBV30, the J gene TRBJ1-6; the match to TRBD1 covers 7 bases. The specimen was peripheral blood. The sequence came from a woman aged 30 to 39 who had recovered from COVID-19. CDR3 DNA: TGTGCCTGGTCCAGGGGACAGAATAATTCACCCCTCCACTTT. Translating gives CAWSRGQNNSPLHF.